A single sample is the source of the 7 T cell receptor beta chains below, sequenced in a study of blood T cells in healthy people across ages. Primers used in a second PCR of roughly 6 to 11 cycles were a sample-barcoded 5' primer and a J-beta primer mix. MiXCR, run by TCRdb on the 5' RACE reads, gives a single entry per CDR3 protein. The sample has just over 800,000 distinct CDR3 sequences, approximately 67% seen once; the top ten hold 25% to 35%. Sequencing was performed on blood. All receptors derive from a man aged 25-45 years in good health.

The V gene is TRBV9, the J gene TRBJ2-7; a possible D gene is TRBD1 (5 bases). The CDR3 sequence is 16 residues long. The germline CDR1 and CDR2 sequences are SGDLS and YYNGEE. The V end lost 1 base, the J end lost 1 base, and 15 bases lay between the germline ends. The CDR3 here is CASSVSHGARSYEQYF. The CDR3 bases are TGTGCCAGCAGCGTATCCCATGGGGCGCGGTCCTACGAGCAGTACTTC.

The chain uses TRBV20-1 and TRBJ1-5; perhaps TRBD1 as D (6 bases). Germline CDR1 DFQATT, CDR2 SNEGSKA (reference sequence). The V end lost 6 bases, the J end lost 7 bases, and 16 bases lay between the germline ends. CDR3 length: 13 residues. CDR3: CSALTGSLQPQHF. CDR3 nucleotides: TGCAGTGCATTAACAGGGTCTCTGCAGCCCCAGCATTTT.

The V and J genes are TRBV4-3 and TRBJ1-4; a possible D gene is TRBD1 (6 bases). V lost 3 bases and J 8 bases, leaving 10 bases between the germline ends. The CDR3 consists of 13 residues. Germline loops: CDR1 LGHNA, CDR2 YSLEER. The CDR3 DNA is TGCGCCAGCAGCCAGGACAGCCGGGAAAAACTGTTTTTT. Its protein product is CASSQDSREKLFF.

This chain links TRBV6-5 with TRBJ2-7, with TRBD2 matching over 9 bases. Germline-derived CDR1 and CDR2 are MNHEY and SVGAGI. V dropped 6 bases and J dropped 5; count of bases not matched to a gene: 11. The CDR3 is made up of 15 amino acids. This CDR3 reads CASSPSGVAGDEQYF. The CDR3 nucleotides are TGTGCCAGCAGCCCCTCCGGGGTAGCGGGGGACGAGCAGTACTTC.

The chain has TRBV12-3 or TRBV12-4 and TRBJ2-6, with a possible D match to TRBD2 (6 bases). V was shortened by 2 bases and J by 1 base, with 15 bases between the two germline ends. The CDR3 contains 18 residues. CDR3 protein: CASSLRRGRGSGANVLTF. The CDR3 region has the DNA TGTGCCAGCAGTTTACGGCGGGGTCGTGGGTCTGGGGCCAACGTCCTGACTTTC.

This clonotype appeared a few times. The chain recombines TRBV6-4 with TRBJ2-6; 8 bases line up with TRBD1. The length of the CDR3 is 17 residues. Germline CDR1 MRHNA, CDR2 SNTAGT. V lost 4 bases to trimming and J lost 0 bases; unmatched junction nucleotides: 5. The CDR3 spells CASSAAGTGSGANVLTF. CDR3 DNA: TGTGCCAGCAGTGCAGCCGGGACAGGCTCTGGGGCCAACGTCCTGACTTTC.

The DNA of the CDR3 is TGTGCCAGCAGCTCCCCGGGGCTAGCGGGGGGGCGGACAGATACGCAGTATTTT. As protein: CASSSPGLAGGRTDTQYF. The rearrangement joins TRBV7-2 to TRBJ2-3, with 12 bases lining up with TRBD2. Germline CDR1 SGHTA, CDR2 FQGNSA. This CDR3 region has 18 residues. V dropped 4 bases and J dropped 3; count of bases not matched to a gene: 11.